The next 31 T cell receptor beta chains were all read from a single sample in a study of T cell responses to AZD1222 COVID-19 vaccine. Assay: immunoSEQ multiplex PCR; the TCRdb copy retains only in-frame clones and omits some. This sample has some 150,000 clones, with over 80% found just once. The sequences come from peripheral blood, collected 28 days after the second AZD1222 dose. These receptors originate from an adult who received the AZD1222 COVID-19 vaccine.

Remarks on this clone: One base away lies a much larger clone, so this may be a sequencing read error. Other DNA sequences in the sample encode the same CDR3. J is TRBJ1-1 and V is TRBV6-2 or TRBV6-3; D is uncertain. Germline V CDR1 and CDR2: MNHEY, SVGEGT. This CDR3 comprises 15 residues. The CDR3 nucleotides are TGTGCCAGCAGTCGTTTTGAATTGGGGAACACTGAGGCTTTCTTT. It specifies CASSRFELGNTEAFF.

The genes are TRBV5-6 and TRBJ2-7; D possibly uses TRBD1 or TRBD2 (7 bases each). The CDR3 loop spans 14 amino acids. Looked up from germline, CDR1 is SGHDT and CDR2 is YYEEEE. Trimming pared 5 bases from V and 5 bases from J, leaving 17 bases between. The CDR3 region is CASSSQGGRNEQYF. The CDR3 DNA reads as TGTGCCAGCAGTTCCCAGGGGGGGCGGAACGAGCAGTACTTC.

CDR3 DNA: TGTGCCAGCAGCGCGGATAGGAGGGGGACTGAAGCTTTCTTT. Residues: CASSADRRGTEAFF. This rearrangement joins TRBV11-2 to TRBJ1-1, with D perhaps matching TRBD1 (6 bases). V lost 5 bases and J 5 bases, leaving 15 bases between the germline ends. Germline lookup yields CDR1 SGHAT and CDR2 FQNNGV. The CDR3 runs to 14 residues.

This chain links TRBV27 with TRBJ1-4; weak D call: TRBD1 (6 bases). Germline assignment: CDR1 MNHEY and CDR2 SMNVEV (reference sequence). Trimming took 4 bases from V and 8 from J, leaving 17 bases between them. The CDR3 has 15 residues. The CDR3, as DNA: TGTGCCAGCAGTTCTACAGGGTTCCCAAGGGAAAAACTGTTTTTT. It specifies CASSSTGFPREKLFF.

V usage is TRBV4-3 and J usage is TRBJ1-1, with unresolved D. The CDR3 consists of 15 residues. Germline V gives CDR1 LGHNA, CDR2 YSLEER. V dropped 0 bases and J dropped 9 bases, with 17 bases sitting between them. Here the CDR3 reads CASSQDRRNLRKAFF. The CDR3 region has the DNA TGCGCCAGCAGCCAAGATCGACGCAACCTCCGGAAAGCTTTCTTT.

This chain links TRBV6-5 with TRBJ2-3; TRBD1 matches 10 bases. This CDR3 is built from 14 residues. The germline V gene encodes CDR1 MNHEY and CDR2 SVGAGI. J lost 2 bases, V lost 6 bases, and 2 bases had no gene match. CDR3 nucleotide sequence: TGTGCCAGCAGGGGGACAGGGGCCACAGATACGCAGTATTTT. Protein product: CASRGTGATDTQYF.

This rearrangement joins TRBV21-1 to TRBJ1-3; the D segment call TRBD1 is taken from the table without a DNA check. TRBV21-1 is a known pseudogene. The CDR3 totals 20 residues. The CDR3 loop is CASTPGWISERTNSGNTIYF. The CDR3 region has the DNA TGTGCCAGCACCCCAGGGTGGATCAGCGAAAGGACAAACTCTGGAAACACCATATATTTT.

V and J are TRBV19 and TRBJ1-5; D call uncertain. This CDR3 has 16 amino acids. The germline gives CDR1 LNHDA, CDR2 SQIVND (reference sequence). Trimming cost V 5 bases and J 1 base, with 15 bases left between them. Here the CDR3 reads CASSSRSLGSNQPQHF. CDR3 DNA sequence: TGTGCCAGTAGTTCTCGGTCTCTCGGGAGCAATCAGCCCCAGCATTTT. Filled out from reference TRBV19 and TRBJ1-5, the complete variable domain reads DGGITQSPKYLFRKEGQNVTLSCEQNLNHDAMYWYRQDPGQGLRLIYYSQIVNDFQKGDIAEGYSVSREKKESFPLTVTSAQKNPTAFYLCASSSRSLGSNQPQHFGDGTRLSIL.

This sequence joins TRBV6-2 or TRBV6-3 and TRBJ2-7, with 9 bases that match TRBD1. Losses at the gene ends were 6 bases for V and 5 bases for J; bases not matched to a gene: 11. This CDR3 is built from 15 residues. From germline, CDR1 is MNHEY and CDR2 SVGEGT. The CDR3 bases are TGTGCCAGCAGCCCCCGCCGGGACAGGGCCCACGAGCAGTACTTC. Protein product: CASSPRRDRAHEQYF.

The chain has TRBV7-9 and TRBJ1-6; D unresolved. Germline V CDR1 and CDR2: SEHNR, FQNEAQ (reference sequence). The CDR3 loop spans 14 amino acids. V lost 2 bases, J lost 0 bases, and 2 bases lay in between. CDR3 protein: CASSLSSYNSPLHF. In DNA form, the CDR3 reads TGTGCCAGCAGCTTAAGCTCCTATAATTCACCCCTCCACTTT.

CDR3 sequence reads: CAWIGTSGRASYNEQFF. The CDR3 region has the DNA TGTGCCTGGATTGGGACTAGCGGGAGGGCCTCCTACAATGAGCAGTTCTTC. This chain joins TRBV30 and TRBJ2-1; 16 nucleotides agree with TRBD2. Trimming cost V 4 bases and J 0 bases; bases outside gene matches: 3. The V gene's germline CDR1 is GTSNPN and CDR2 SVGIG (reference sequence). The CDR3 has 17 amino acids.

The chain is built from TRBV5-1 and TRBJ2-1; D call uncertain. The CDR3 has 14 amino acids. Germline CDR1 is SGHRS and CDR2 is YFSETQ. The V gene lost 0 bases and the J gene lost 3 bases, with 7 bases spanning the gap. As DNA, the CDR3 is TGCGCCAGCAGCTTGGGGGCCGGCTACAATGAGCAGTTCTTC. Translation gives CASSLGAGYNEQFF.

V gene TRBV4-3 combines with J gene TRBJ2-1; D gene uncertain. The CDR3 sequence is 14 residues long. Germline V gene sequence: CDR1 LGHNA, CDR2 YSLEER. V shed 0 bases and J shed 6 bases, with 9 bases lying between them. This CDR3 is CASSQDYTANEQFF. CDR3 DNA sequence: TGCGCCAGCAGCCAAGATTACACAGCCAATGAGCAGTTCTTC.

In DNA, the CDR3 is TGCGCCAGCAGCTTCGTGGCAGATACGCAGTATTTT. Amino acid sequence: CASSFVADTQYF. This chain uses TRBV5-1 with TRBJ2-3; D gene unclear. Germline CDR1 and CDR2: SGHRS and YFSETQ. This CDR3 is built from 12 residues. The V end lost 2 bases, the J end lost 4 bases, and 5 bases lay between the germline ends.

In DNA form, the CDR3 reads TGTGCCAGCAACACGCTACTACAGGGCTACACCTTC. Protein sequence: CASNTLLQGYTF. This chain links TRBV6-6 with TRBJ1-2; no firm D call. Germline assignment: CDR1 MNHNY and CDR2 SVGAGI (reference sequence). Trimming took 7 bases from V and 8 from J, leaving 14 bases between them. This CDR3 region has 12 residues.

This chain joins TRBV7-9 and TRBJ2-2, with 12 nucleotides matching TRBD2. Germline CDR1 SEHNR, CDR2 FQNEAQ (reference sequence). The CDR3 has 15 amino acids. Unmatched junction bases numbered 4, after V lost 5 bases and J lost 6 bases. The CDR3 protein is CASSRLAGVSGELFF. In nucleotides, the CDR3 is TGTGCCAGCAGCAGACTAGCGGGAGTCTCCGGGGAGCTGTTTTTT.

The sample holds one count of this clone. The chain combines TRBV28 with TRBJ1-3, with unresolved D. Trimming took off 8 bases at V and 1 base at J, with 12 bases between the two ends. This CDR3 has 14 residues. CDR1 MDHEN and CDR2 SYDVKM come from the germline V gene. In DNA, the CDR3 is TGTGCCAGCCGAGCCCAAGGGTCTGGAAACACCATATATTTT. The encoded protein is CASRAQGSGNTIYF.

This clone was counted once. The chain uses TRBV30 and TRBJ2-5, with TRBD2 identical over 8 bases. The CDR3 loop spans 15 amino acids. V lost 2 bases to trimming and J lost 4 bases; unmatched junction nucleotides: 9. The germline V gene has CDR1 GTSNPN and CDR2 SVGIG (reference sequence). This CDR3 reads CAWSNSGLVGETQYF. The CDR3 bases are TGTGCCTGGAGTAACTCGGGACTAGTCGGAGAGACCCAGTACTTC.

The gene calls are TRBV9 and TRBJ2-1; 8 bases map to TRBD2. Looked up from germline, CDR1 is SGDLS and CDR2 is YYNGEE. The CDR3 spans 19 residues. After removal of 3 bases from V and 8 bases from J, the junction contained 22 bases not matched to a gene. The chain's CDR3 is CASSDGGTSLLKGGHEQFF. The DNA of the CDR3 is TGTGCCAGCAGCGATGGGGGGACTAGTCTCCTTAAGGGTGGGCATGAGCAGTTCTTC.

V usage is TRBV6-2 or TRBV6-3 and J usage is TRBJ2-5, with D unclear. CDR3 size: 11 residues. Per the germline V gene, CDR1 is MNHEY and CDR2 is SVGEGT. Trimming cost V 3 bases and J 7 bases, with 6 bases left between them. CDR3 loop: CASSYPGTQYF. In nucleotides, the CDR3 is TGTGCCAGCAGTTATCCGGGGACCCAGTACTTC.

The chain has TRBV14 and TRBJ2-5; D is uncertain. The CDR3 length is 13 residues. The V end was cut by 5 bases, the J end by 3 bases, with 10 bases between. Per the germline V gene, CDR1 is SGHDN and CDR2 is FVKESK. CDR3 sequence reads: CASSWTQKETQYF. The CDR3 nucleotides are TGTGCCAGCAGCTGGACGCAAAAAGAGACCCAGTACTTC.

The chain recombines TRBV3-1 (or the pseudogene TRBV3-2) with TRBJ2-5; no clear D. V lost 0 bases, J lost 1 base, and 6 bases lay in between. This CDR3 spans 14 amino acids. In germline, CDR1 is LGHDT, CDR2 YNNKEL (reference sequence). The CDR3 sequence: CASSQDRVQETQYF. In DNA form, the CDR3 reads TGTGCCAGCAGCCAAGATCGGGTCCAAGAGACCCAGTACTTC.

The chain combines TRBV28 with TRBJ2-7, with a possible D match to TRBD2 (5 bases). The CDR3 has 12 amino acids. The V gene's germline CDR1 is MDHEN and CDR2 SYDVKM. Trimming took off 6 bases at V and 3 bases at J, with 9 bases between the two ends. This CDR3 is CASSAGVYEQYF. In DNA form, the CDR3 reads TGTGCCAGCAGCGCGGGCGTCTACGAGCAGTACTTC.

This rearrangement joins TRBV4-3 to TRBJ2-2, with D hard to call. V lost 1 base to trimming and J lost 5 bases, with 8 bases between them. The CDR3 has 14 residues. In germline, CDR1 is LGHNA, CDR2 YSLEER. CDR3 region: CASSQGRLTGELFF. The CDR3 DNA sequence: TGCGCCAGCAGCCAAGGCCGACTGACCGGGGAGCTGTTTTTT.

The gene calls are TRBV7-2 and TRBJ1-1, with 7 nucleotides matching TRBD1. The CDR3 spans 18 residues. Germline assignment: CDR1 SGHTA and CDR2 FQGNSA. Trimming took 4 bases from V and 1 from J; bases not matched to a gene: 15. CDR3 nucleotide sequence: TGTGCCAGCAGCTCCACCTTCCGGACAGGCCCTTCGAACACTGAAGCTTTCTTT. Its translation is CASSSTFRTGPSNTEAFF.

This chain joins TRBV7-9 and TRBJ2-2; D is unclear. Germline values: CDR1 SEHNR, CDR2 FQNEAQ (reference sequence). The CDR3 is made up of 13 amino acids. The V end lost 0 bases, the J end lost 6 bases, and 5 bases lay between the germline ends. The CDR3 here is CASSLATAGELFF. CDR3 DNA sequence: TGTGCCAGCAGCTTAGCGACGGCCGGGGAGCTGTTTTTT.

The chain links TRBV12-5 to TRBJ2-1, with unresolved D. Per the germline V gene, CDR1 is LGHNT and CDR2 is FRNRAP. The CDR3 contains 12 residues. V lost 4 bases and J 8 bases, leaving 9 bases between the germline ends. Here the CDR3 DNA reads TGTGCTAGTGGTTCCGGCATAGATGAGCAGTTCTTC. The encoded protein is CASGSGIDEQFF.

V and J are TRBV5-6 and TRBJ1-4; 9 bases are shared with TRBD1. The CDR3 totals 14 residues. V shed 4 bases, J shed 5 bases, and the junction held 3 bases outside the gene matches. From germline, CDR1 is SGHDT and CDR2 YYEEEE. This chain's CDR3 is CASSLGTGNEKLFF. In DNA, the CDR3 is TGTGCCAGCAGCCTAGGGACAGGGAATGAAAAACTGTTTTTT. Combining the CDR3 with reference TRBV5-6 and TRBJ1-4 gives the whole variable domain DAGVTQSPTHLIKTRGQQVTLRCSPKSGHDTVSWYQQALGQGPQFIFQYYEEEERQRGNFPDRFSGHQFPNYSSELNVNALLLGDSALYLCASSLGTGNEKLFFGSGTQLSVL.

This rearrangement joins TRBV29-1 to TRBJ1-1; D uncertain. Germline V gene lookup returns CDR1 SQVTM and CDR2 ANQGSEA. The CDR3 has 14 residues. V lost 3 bases to trimming and J lost 1 base, with 12 bases between them. The DNA of the CDR3 is TGCAGCGTTGAGGAGGTGGGGTGGAACACTGAAGCTTTCTTT. This gives the protein CSVEEVGWNTEAFF.

The chain uses TRBV4-2 and TRBJ1-5; D is uncertain. Germline values: CDR1 LGHNA, CDR2 YNFKEQ. This CDR3 has 15 residues. Trimming removed 2 bases from V and 2 bases from J, with 10 bases in between. Here the CDR3 DNA reads TGTGCCAGCAGCCAAATACCGGGAGGCAATCAGCCCCAGCATTTT. Its translation is CASSQIPGGNQPQHF.

V and J are TRBV21-1 and TRBJ2-7; the table's D call, TRBD1, has no DNA check behind it. TRBV21-1 is an annotated pseudogene. The CDR3 totals 16 residues. CDR3 sequence (DNA): TGTGCCAGCAGCAAAGGACGGGGACACAGCTCCTACGAGCAGTACTTC. This gives the protein CASSKGRGHSSYEQYF.